A selection of T cell receptor beta chains follows, all from one sample in a study of T cell repertoires in cytomegalovirus infection. Their target antigens are unknown. TCRdb used MiXCR to reprocess the reads, holding one entry per CDR3 protein. The top ten clones hold roughly 15% of a sample with more than 250,000 distinct CDR3 sequences, roughly 25% of them seen once. The sample consisted of cultured PBMCs, taken from culture after CMV antigen stimulation. Receptor source: a human donor in good health (CMV status not recorded). Some clones in this sample may be carry-over from other donors' samples. Both conserved end residues are part of each CDR3. The order of the fields is clone size, D gene, J gene, V gene, CDR3 protein, CDR3 DNA. A D gene is named only where the DNA matches it firmly. The size field is filled for only some rows; it gives once, few, many or a size class.

few	TRBD1	TRBJ1-1	TRBV27	CASSLGDRMTNTEAFF	TGTGCCAGCAGTTTAGGGGACAGGATGACTAACACTGAAGCTTTCTTT
-	-	TRBJ1-5	TRBV19	CASTRTVSSNQPQHF	TGTGCCAGTACCCGGACAGTTTCTAGCAATCAGCCCCAGCATTTT
many	TRBD2	TRBJ2-1	TRBV11-3	CASSLTSGNVNEQFF	TGTGCCAGCAGCTTAACTAGCGGGAATGTCAATGAGCAGTTCTTC
-	TRBD1	TRBJ1-4	TRBV6-2/TRBV6-3	CASSGDSNTRLFF	TGTGCCAGCAGCGGGGACAGCAATACGAGACTGTTTTTT
many	TRBD2	TRBJ2-5	TRBV7-2	CASSYGTSGSRETQYF	TGTGCCAGCAGCTACGGGACTAGCGGGAGTCGAGAGACCCAGTACTTC
few	-	TRBJ2-3	TRBV20-1	CSAVGEAGTDTQYF	TGCAGTGCTGTGGGGGAGGCGGGCACAGATACGCAGTATTTT
-	TRBD1	TRBJ2-7	TRBV18	CASSPINAGGYEQYF	TGTGCCAGCTCACCAATCAACGCAGGGGGTTACGAGCAGTACTTC
many	-	TRBJ1-5	TRBV11-1	CASRRAPDQPQHF	TGTGCCAGCCGAAGGGCCCCCGATCAGCCCCAGCATTTT
many	-	TRBJ1-2	TRBV7-6	CASSSGHQSNYGYTF	TGTGCCAGCAGCTCGGGACACCAATCTAACTATGGCTACACCTTC
-	TRBD1	TRBJ2-3	TRBV10-3	CAIRQGSTDTQYF	TGTGCCATCAGACAGGGGTCCACAGATACGCAGTATTTT
few	TRBD1	TRBJ2-1	TRBV24-1	CATEGQGDNEQFF	TGTGCCACCGAGGGACAGGGAGACAATGAGCAGTTCTTC
-	TRBD1	TRBJ2-1	TRBV7-6	CATGTGVTNEQFF	TGTGCCACCGGGACAGGGGTTACAAATGAGCAGTTCTTC
-	TRBD1	TRBJ2-2	TRBV5-1	CASSLNQGARTGELFF	TGCGCCAGCAGCTTAAACCAGGGGGCGCGTACCGGGGAGCTGTTTTTT
few	TRBD2	TRBJ2-5	TRBV5-1	CASSSGLAGPPQETQYF	TGCGCCAGCAGCTCGGGACTAGCGGGCCCACCTCAAGAGACCCAGTACTTC
-	-	TRBJ2-2	TRBV6-2/TRBV6-3	CASSSSTTNTGELFF	TGTGCCAGCAGTTCGTCGACTACGAACACCGGGGAGCTGTTTTTT
-	-	TRBJ1-1	TRBV6-2/TRBV6-3	CASSDRRLNTEAFF	TGTGCCAGCAGCGACAGACGGTTGAACACTGAAGCTTTCTTT
-	-	TRBJ1-5	TRBV20-1	CSVKLGPDQPQHF	TGCAGTGTGAAGCTGGGGCCTGATCAGCCCCAGCATTTT
-	-	TRBJ2-1	TRBV6-2/TRBV6-3	CASSYFSSVTGDEQFF	TGTGCCAGCAGTTACTTCTCGTCGGTGACGGGAGATGAGCAGTTCTTC
-	-	TRBJ2-7	TRBV4-1	CASSPGGPAGTEQYF	TGCGCCAGCAGCCCAGGGGGACCAGCGGGTACGGAGCAGTACTTC
many	TRBD2	TRBJ2-5	TRBV7-2	CASSLSLAGPRETQYF	TGTGCCAGCAGCTTGTCCTTAGCGGGTCCACGGGAGACCCAGTACTTC
-	-	TRBJ2-1	TRBV19	CASRARGIGYNEQFF	TGTGCCAGTAGGGCGCGCGGGATAGGATACAATGAGCAGTTCTTC
few	TRBD2	TRBJ2-1	TRBV7-9	CASSPRAPLAVLLGNEQFF	TGTGCCAGCAGCCCAAGAGCCCCGCTAGCGGTATTACTCGGCAATGAGCAGTTCTTC
-	TRBD2	TRBJ2-3	TRBV12-3/TRBV12-4	CASSSGLAGVGTDTQYF	TGTGCCAGCAGCAGTGGACTAGCGGGAGTGGGCACAGATACGCAGTATTTT
-	TRBD1	TRBJ1-2	TRBV6-5	CASTGQGSAGYTF	TGTGCCAGCACCGGACAGGGTTCTGCTGGCTACACCTTC
few	TRBD1	TRBJ1-1	TRBV27	CASTGADRGAEAFF	TGTGCCAGCACCGGCGCGGACAGGGGTGCTGAAGCTTTCTTT
-	TRBD1	TRBJ1-1	TRBV10-3	CAISDRGQGSEAFF	TGTGCCATCAGTGATAGGGGACAGGGTTCTGAAGCTTTCTTT
-	-	TRBJ1-2	TRBV6-2/TRBV6-3	CASSSDLGGYTF	TGTGCCAGCAGCTCCGACCTGGGGGGCTACACCTTC
few	-	TRBJ1-6	TRBV3-1	CASSQGARRGYNSPLHF	TGTGCCAGCAGCCAAGGGGCCCGGAGGGGCTATAATTCACCCCTCCACTTT
many	-	TRBJ2-3	TRBV7-2	CASSQTRGGNTQYF	TGTGCCAGCAGCCAAACGAGGGGCGGGAATACGCAGTATTTT
few	TRBD1	TRBJ1-3	TRBV7-9	CASSSPGQGRNTIYF	TGTGCCAGCAGCTCACCCGGACAGGGAAGAAACACCATATATTTT
-	-	TRBJ2-1	TRBV24-1	CASQAGNYNEQFF	TGTGCCTCACAGGCAGGGAACTACAATGAGCAGTTCTTC
-	TRBD1	TRBJ1-1	TRBV10-3	CAIRRSQGAPEAFF	TGTGCCATCAGGAGATCTCAGGGGGCCCCTGAAGCTTTCTTT
-	-	TRBJ1-2	TRBV5-1	CASSLDGRDYTF	TGCGCCAGCAGCTTGGACGGGAGAGACTACACCTTC
-	-	TRBJ1-2	TRBV6-1	CASSGLEGQGAGYTF	TGTGCCAGCAGTGGATTGGAGGGCCAGGGCGCTGGCTACACCTTC